Listed below are T cell receptor beta chains from one sample, sequenced in a study of blood T cells in healthy people across ages. TCRdb re-called the 5' RACE reads through MiXCR, storing one row per CDR3 protein. This sample has some 1,500,000 distinct CDR3 sequences, with 42% found just once. The sample taken for sequencing was blood. These receptors came from a woman younger than 35 in good health. CDR3s include the opening cysteine and the closing phenylalanine or tryptophan. The D gene is left open where the match is weak. Size values are once, few and many counts, or a class for expanded clones, and some rows have none.

j_gene	d_gene	v_gene	abundance	CDR3nt	CDR3aa
TRBJ2-2	TRBD2	TRBV4-2	-	TGTGCCAGCAGCCCCAGGACTAGCGAAACCTACACCGGGGAGCTGTTTTTT	CASSPRTSETYTGELFF
TRBJ2-1	-	TRBV4-1	-	TGCGCCAGCATTACGTTACTCCCCACGGGTGAGCAGTTCTTC	CASITLLPTGEQFF
TRBJ2-2	-	TRBV29-1	few	TGCAGCGCCGGAGGAACCGGGGAGCTGTTTTTT	CSAGGTGELFF
TRBJ2-1	TRBD2	TRBV29-1	-	TGCAGCGTTTTTACGACTAGCGGGGGGTCCTACAATGAGCAGTTCTTC	CSVFTTSGGSYNEQFF
TRBJ2-5	-	TRBV5-1	-	TGCGCCAGCAGAGTCGGGATTAGTGAGCAGTACTTC	CASRVGISEQYF
TRBJ1-4	-	TRBV14	few	TGTGCCAGCAGCCAATACGAAAAACTGTTTTTT	CASSQYEKLFF
TRBJ1-2	-	TRBV13	-	TGTGCCAGCAGCTTAGGGCAGCATACTTATGGCTACACCTTC	CASSLGQHTYGYTF
TRBJ1-2	-	TRBV15	-	TGTGCCACCAGCAGACGGAATTCTCTGACGGACTATGGCTACACCTTC	CATSRRNSLTDYGYTF
TRBJ2-7	-	TRBV20-1	few	TGCAGTGCTAGAGGCAGGGCTCCCTACAATGAGCAGTACTTC	CSARGRAPYNEQYF
TRBJ2-2	-	TRBV20-1	-	TGCAGTGCTAGAGATTCGACTAGGGACACCGGGGAGCTGTTTTTT	CSARDSTRDTGELFF
TRBJ2-7	TRBD1	TRBV7-9	-	TGTGCCAGCGCCCCAACCGGGACAGGTCTCTGCGAGCAGTACTTC	CASAPTGTGLCEQYF
TRBJ2-7	-	TRBV29-1	-	TGCAGCGTTAAAAGCTCCTACAATGAGCAGTACTTC	CSVKSSYNEQYF
TRBJ1-1	TRBD1	TRBV4-3	few	TGCGCCAGCAGCCAAGGGCCCAGGGGGCTCGGCACTGAAGCTTTCTTT	CASSQGPRGLGTEAFF
TRBJ2-3	-	TRBV7-2	-	TGTGCCAGCAGCTTAGGGGACTTGCGCACAGATACGCAGTATTTT	CASSLGDLRTDTQYF
TRBJ2-5	TRBD2	TRBV7-9	few	TGTGCCTTCCGAGGGCTAGCGGTTGGAGAGACCCAGTACTTC	CAFRGLAVGETQYF
TRBJ1-1	TRBD1	TRBV12-3/TRBV12-4	many	TGCGCCAGCAGGACAGGAGTTAACACTGAAGCTTTCTTT	CASRTGVNTEAFF
TRBJ2-2	TRBD1	TRBV29-1	few	TGCAGCGTTAAGGGGACAGCCCACACCGGGGAGCTGTTTTTT	CSVKGTAHTGELFF
TRBJ1-6	-	TRBV5-1	-	TGCGCCAGCAGCTTGATGGGCACAGAACCCCCCCACTTT	CASSLMGTEPPHF
TRBJ2-5	-	TRBV20-1	few	TGCAGTGCCCGGGTTTACCAAGAGACCCAGTACTTC	CSARVYQETQYF
TRBJ2-1	TRBD2	TRBV7-8	-	TGTGCCAGCAGCTCAGGGGTACTAGCGGGGTTCAATGAGCAGTTCTTC	CASSSGVLAGFNEQFF
TRBJ2-1	TRBD2	TRBV11-1	-	TGTGCCAGCAGCCCCCCGGTGGCGGGGGATGAGCAGTTCTTC	CASSPPVAGDEQFF
TRBJ2-5	TRBD2	TRBV12-3/TRBV12-4	-	TGTGCCAGCAGTTTTAGCGGGTACTTCCAAGAGACCCAGTACTTC	CASSFSGYFQETQYF
TRBJ2-5	TRBD1	TRBV20-1	-	TGCAGTGCTGAGCAGGGGGCAAACCTCTACAATGAGCAGTACTTC	CSAEQGANLYNEQYF